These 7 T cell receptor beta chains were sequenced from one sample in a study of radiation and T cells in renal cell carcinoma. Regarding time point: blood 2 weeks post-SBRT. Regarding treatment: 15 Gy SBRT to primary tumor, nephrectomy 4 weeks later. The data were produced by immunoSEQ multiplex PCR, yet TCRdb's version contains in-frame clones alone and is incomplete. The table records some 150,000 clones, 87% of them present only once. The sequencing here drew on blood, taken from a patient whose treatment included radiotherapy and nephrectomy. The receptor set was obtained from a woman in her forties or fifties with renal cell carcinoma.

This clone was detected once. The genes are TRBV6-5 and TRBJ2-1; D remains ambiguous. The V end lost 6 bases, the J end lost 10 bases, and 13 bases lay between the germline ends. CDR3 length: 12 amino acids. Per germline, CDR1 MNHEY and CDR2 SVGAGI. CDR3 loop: CASRSWNWEQFF. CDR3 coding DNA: TGTGCCAGCAGATCTTGGAATTGGGAGCAGTTCTTC.

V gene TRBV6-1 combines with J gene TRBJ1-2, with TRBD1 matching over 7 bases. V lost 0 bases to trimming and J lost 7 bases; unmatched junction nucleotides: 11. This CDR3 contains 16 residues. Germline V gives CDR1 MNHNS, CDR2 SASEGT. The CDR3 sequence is CASSEAWQGGNGGYTF. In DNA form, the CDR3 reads TGTGCCAGCAGTGAAGCTTGGCAGGGGGGTAACGGTGGCTACACCTTC.

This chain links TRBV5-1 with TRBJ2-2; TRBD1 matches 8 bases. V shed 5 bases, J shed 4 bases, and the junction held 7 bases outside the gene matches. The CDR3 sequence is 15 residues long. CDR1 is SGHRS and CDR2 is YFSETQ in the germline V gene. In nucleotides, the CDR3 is TGCGCCAGCAGTTCAGGGGGCTCGGGCACCGGGGAGCTGTTTTTT. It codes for CASSSGGSGTGELFF.

The CDR3 loop is CASGQPSGNTIYF. DNA of the CDR3: TGTGCCAGTGGACAGCCCTCTGGAAACACCATATATTTT. The gene calls are TRBV19 and TRBJ1-3; D is perhaps TRBD1 (6 bases). CDR3 length: 13 residues. Trimming stripped 8 bases from V and 0 bases from J, with 8 bases between. Germline lookup yields CDR1 LNHDA and CDR2 SQIVND (reference sequence).

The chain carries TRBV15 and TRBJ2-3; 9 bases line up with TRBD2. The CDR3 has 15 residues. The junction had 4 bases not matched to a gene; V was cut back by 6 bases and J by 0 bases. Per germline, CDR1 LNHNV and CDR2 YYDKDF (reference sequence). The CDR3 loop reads CATRVGLASTDTQYF. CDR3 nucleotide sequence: TGTGCCACCAGGGTTGGACTAGCGAGCACAGATACGCAGTATTTT.

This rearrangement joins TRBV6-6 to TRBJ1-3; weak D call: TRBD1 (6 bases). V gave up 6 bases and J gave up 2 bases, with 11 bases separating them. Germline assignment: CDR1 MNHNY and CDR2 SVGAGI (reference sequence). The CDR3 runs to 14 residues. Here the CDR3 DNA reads TGTGCCAGCAGCGCGGACAGAACTGGAAACACCATATATTTT. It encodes CASSADRTGNTIYF.

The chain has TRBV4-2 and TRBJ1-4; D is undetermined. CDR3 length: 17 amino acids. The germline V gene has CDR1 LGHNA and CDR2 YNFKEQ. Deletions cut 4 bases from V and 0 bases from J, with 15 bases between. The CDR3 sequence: CASSRFGGGTTNEKLFF. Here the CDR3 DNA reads TGTGCCAGCAGCCGCTTTGGAGGAGGAACAACTAATGAAAAACTGTTTTTT.